Each of the 4 T cell receptor beta chains below was sequenced from the same sample in a study of T cells in localized non-small cell lung cancer. The assay was immunoSEQ multiplex PCR, and TCRdb's table has in-frame clones only and misses some. The sample records some 2,200 clones, around 30% being singletons. The sequences come from normal lung tissue next to the tumor, collected before any cancer treatment. These receptors were taken from a man aged 40 to 69 with stage III lung adenocarcinoma.

This clone was counted only a few times. The chain joins TRBV11-3 to TRBJ1-6; D gene ambiguous. Trimming stripped 5 bases from V and 1 base from J, with 12 bases between. The CDR3 has 16 amino acids. Germline V gene data show CDR1 as SGHNT and CDR2 as YENEEA. CDR3: CASSTSPASYNSPLHF. The CDR3 coding sequence is TGTGCCAGCAGCACGAGCCCCGCGTCCTATAATTCACCCCTCCACTTT.

As concerns this clone: The sample has other DNA sequences that encode this CDR3 too. The chain links TRBV19 to TRBJ1-5; D not resolved. The V gene lost 3 bases and the J gene lost 0 bases, with 9 bases spanning the gap. CDR1 LNHDA and CDR2 SQIVND come from the germline V gene (reference sequence). The CDR3 spans 15 residues. The CDR3 nucleotides are TGTGCCAGTAGTATGTCGGCGTATAGCAATCAGCCCCAGCATTTT. This sequence encodes CASSMSAYSNQPQHF.

The rearrangement links TRBV19 to TRBJ2-2; possible D gene TRBD2, 5 bases. This CDR3 region has 14 residues. Trimming cost V 9 bases and J 2 bases, with 13 bases left between them. CDR1 and CDR2 (germline): LNHDA, SQIVND (reference sequence). The chain's CDR3 is CASKDSGNTGELFF. CDR3 sequence (DNA): TGTGCCAGCAAGGACTCAGGAAACACCGGGGAGCTGTTTTTT.

The rearrangement uses TRBV19 and TRBJ2-5; maybe TRBD1 (5 bases). The CDR3 is 13 residues long. V lost 6 bases and J 4 bases, leaving 12 bases between the germline ends. Germline-derived CDR1 and CDR2 are LNHDA and SQIVND (reference sequence). The CDR3 DNA reads as TGTGCCAGTAGCAGCTTCAGGGCAGAGACCCAGTACTTC. This encodes CASSSFRAETQYF.